Detailed here is one TCR beta chain. Antigen specificity is unknown. TCRdb called the RT-PCR reads again in MiXCR, with one record for every CDR3 protein. Of 150,000 to 200,000 distinct CDR3 sequences in the sample, approximately 8.7% were seen once. The record originates from a study of response to subunit inactivated influenza vaccine. CDR3 length: 14 residues. Trimming removed 5 bases from V and 7 bases from J; junction bases left unmatched: 9. Germline V gene data show CDR1 as SGHTA and CDR2 as FQGNSA. The study, taken as a whole, reports: The authors put forward the suggestion that each seasonal influenza vaccination may bring in only a limited number of new T cells.

This sequence originates from a man aged 45-60 years who received an inactivated influenza vaccine. The sequences come from non-naive T cells sorted from PBMCs, collected on the day of vaccination. V and J are TRBV7-2 and TRBJ1-1; TRBD1 aligns across 8 bases. CDR3 sequence: CASSQGQGGIEAFF. The CDR3 region has the DNA TGTGCCAGCAGCCAAGGACAGGGAGGGATTGAAGCTTTCTTT.